This T cell receptor (beta chain) is drawn from a study of cytomegalovirus exposure and HLA in healthy donors (dated by TCRdb to about 2017). Regarding the complete study: According to an earlier analysis of several hundred of the donors, 150 million to 200 million T cells yielded 95 million to 140 million unique TCR beta sequences and less than 300 Gb of sequence data. Among the roughly 400 genotyped donors, around 81% belonged to the genetic ancestry cluster associated with self-reported Caucasian donors. The aim of the study was to test whether cataloging public T cell receptors could identify signatures of past pathogen exposure. High-throughput TCR immunosequencing, statistical association of individual TCRs with disease status, and machine learning were combined to predict cytomegalovirus infection status. Roughly 5 DR-DQ haplotypes were handled as single units for association and clustering because linkage in the cohort was strong. Donor age, sex, ethnicity and CMV serostatus were compiled together with the repertoire data. HLA typing covered class I and class II loci at four-digit resolution. In a later genetic analysis, genome-wide SNP genotypes for about 55% of the roughly 700 donors were used, and that subset was treated as a discovery cohort. A later analysis re-analyzed previously published TCR beta repertoires from 500 to 700 donors and added high-resolution HLA genotyping to study TCR occurrence patterns. Typing coverage varied by locus: roughly 620-640 donors for A, B, C, DRB1 and DQB1; some 520 for DQA1; more than 600 for DPA1; 450 to 480 for DPB1. On average, roughly 200,000 unique TCR beta nucleotide sequences were sequenced per donor among a few hundred genotyped donors of the cohort, with roughly 20% of those sequences being non-productive. All discovery cohort repertoires had been generated on a single sequencing platform. The study used immunosequencing to profile the T cell repertoires of about 670 subjects and linked those repertoires to cytomegalovirus serostatus. Rather than using new phenotypic data, the later analysis identified candidate immune exposures from TCR beta sequences and from how often those sequences occurred across donors. An earlier analysis of 450 to 750 of the donors used high-throughput TCR beta sequencing to judge whether each TCR beta V gene segment behaved as functional or pseudogenic. About 300 gigabases of sequencing data and around 90 million unique TCR sequences made up an early release that covered 500 to 700 HLA-typed donors. A separate validation cohort of about 110 different subjects was used in addition to the approximately 670-subject first cohort.

Inclusive of the bounding cysteine and phenylalanine, the CDR3 is 14 residues long. Of the read, only the CDR3 DNA is kept; its 42 bases are in frame from base 1. V is cut by 2 bases and J by 0 bases, and the space between the germline ends is 8 bases. Via the germline V gene, CDR1 is SGHAT and CDR2 FQNNGV. Libraries were constructed by the immunoSEQ multiplex PCR assay. For the multiplex PCR, a mixture combining 60 forward primers for TCR Vbeta segments and 13 reverse primers for TCR Jbeta segments was used. A multiplex PCR assay on genomic DNA amplified the CDR3 region of rearranged TCR beta genes. On the Illumina HiSeq System, the amplified TCR beta libraries were sequenced as 87-base-pair reads. The study's processing was this. Across the 500 to 700 repertoires, a later analysis counted roughly 84 million unique TCR beta chains, around 11 million of which were shared by at least two donors. Raw reads were error-corrected and collapsed into unique sequences by a nearest-neighbor algorithm in which closely related sequences were merged to remove PCR and sequencing errors. To assign V, D and J gene segments, CDR3 sequences were aligned to IMGT reference sequences. Each retained sequence needed at least a six-nucleotide match to both a V gene segment and a J gene segment. Rearrangements were called productive when the CDR3 lacked stop codons and stayed in frame with V and J; all others were non-productive. CDR3 was defined according to IMGT convention as the region running from the second conserved V-encoded cysteine to the conserved J-encoded phenylalanine. The earlier analysis of 500 to 650 of the donors excluded any sequence lacking an unambiguous match to a single V gene segment. In an earlier analysis of approximately 590 of the donors, V segments were called functional above 56.7% productive rearrangements and were called segregating when the between-donor standard deviation exceeded 5%. To diagnose cytomegalovirus status from the catalog of TCR beta chain sequences, a statistical classification framework was built. In a later analysis, V and J genes were assigned by comparing TCR nucleotide sequences against IMGT/GENE-DB human TR gene sequences. In a later analysis, CDR3 sequences and most-parsimonious VDJ recombination scenarios were assigned using the TCRdist pipeline. In a later analysis, each TCR beta chain was defined by its CDR3 amino acid sequence together with its V-gene family, and reads lacking a unique V-gene family were excluded. As a way to deal with suspected cross-contamination and a sequencing artifact, a later analysis dropped 500 to 700 nucleotide sequences that were highly shared and had low generation probability. In a later analysis, a clonal expansion index was calculated for each public chain from normalized within-repertoire ranks of inferred template counts. In a later analysis, generation probabilities were computed with a VDJ recombination model fitted to out-of-frame rearrangements, and the resulting probabilities were checked against IGoR. In a later analysis, TCR-TCR, TCR-HLA and TCR-CMV co-occurrence was scored with hypergeometric tests, and a repertoire-size bias correction was applied to TCR pairs. A later analysis estimated false discovery rates by permuting HLA or CMV assignments 20 times. In a later analysis, co-occurring TCRs were grouped using DBSCAN, and TCRdist sequence similarity was added for clustering within HLA-allele-positive subsets. For co-occurrence clustering, repertoires with fewer than 30,000 or more than 120,000 public chains were excluded, along with roughly 5 repertoires with anomalous nucleotide sharing. TCRdb holds this immuneACCESS table with in-frame rearrangements only. Some clones are missing; in checked studies, unresolved V genes explain under half, and the rest has no known cause. That table supplies the V and J calls and clone size; D and trimming were determined from the DNA. For this sample there are around 63,000 clones; approximately 78% appear just once. More than 7.5% of the sample is held by the ten biggest clonotypes.

The cohort consisted of 650 to 850 healthy bone marrow donors. All cohort members were sampled while nominally healthy, although unrecorded immune exposures were likely present. The donor tested CMV seronegative and was one of the 352 seronegative cohort members. A peripheral blood sample was provided by each donor, and peripheral blood mononuclear cells were used for TCR beta sequencing. Genomic DNA was extracted from the blood cell samples with the Qiagen DNeasy Blood Extraction Kit. A note on this clone: Its antigen remains undetermined. No base-level quality is on record; no much larger clone is a single base apart.

Here is what the overall study found, with its caveats: The study gave a list of about 160 TCR beta chains associated with cytomegalovirus. A further reported finding was that TCR beta sequences accurately predicted the HLA-A and HLA-B alleles for most subjects in the first cohort. In a later analysis, the rate of TCR association differed among HLA loci, with DRB1 alleles having the most associated TCRs and HLA-C alleles having the fewest. CMV serostatus was the only immune exposure information available for the cohort. Several of the top co-occurrence clusters appeared to be linked to parvovirus B19, influenza, CMV and Epstein-Barr virus, according to a later analysis. Because HLA typing was missing for some donors at each locus, association tests included only the typed subset. V-gene and J-gene trimming of TCR beta chains was associated with a missense DCLRE1C variant in a later genetic analysis, and the association was replicated in an independent cohort. Assigning TCR associations to individual alleles was difficult when HLA alleles, especially DR and DQ, strongly co-occurred. Most TCR sequences were seen in very few donors, while some public TCRs were found in many individuals. The sequencing pipeline was judged likely to have produced a cluster of highly shared sequence variants as a technical artifact. Correlated functional status among segregating V segments might reflect linkage disequilibrium, but an unknown experimental factor could not be ruled out. It was suggested by the authors that the approach could potentially be generalized to other disease states and immunological phenotypes. Most CMV-associated TCR beta chains appeared to be HLA-restricted in a later analysis, and the HLA associations seemed to be driven largely by CMV exposure. In an earlier analysis of some 540 of the donors, most TCR beta V segments appeared in productive rearrangements about 87% or about 30% of the time, broadly matching IMGT annotations. Because counts were too low, about 18 rarely observed V segments, including chromosome 9 orphons, were excluded from the earlier analysis of several hundred of the donors. The 87-base-pair reads could not distinguish some IMGT-functional V segments, including TRBV6-2 and TRBV6-3, so those segments were excluded. Compared with the roughly 600-donor mean, donors in an Asian-associated ancestry cluster had fewer N-insertions in productive TCRs, according to a later genetic analysis. Presence/absence analyses assumed roughly uniform sequencing depth across donors, an assumption that may not hold. Only TCR beta chains were sequenced in this cohort, and the absence of alpha or paired-chain data limited detectable features. In a later analysis, HLA-associated TCR beta chains showed more clonal expansion and lower generation probabilities than non-associated chains that were equally common. Specific HLA alleles were associated with roughly 16,000 TCR beta sequences at a false discovery rate of 0.05 in a later analysis. A few of the identified cytomegalovirus-associated TCR beta chains were confirmed in vitro to be specific for cytomegalovirus antigens. Cytomegalovirus status was reported to be diagnosed by the classifier with high specificity and sensitivity in both the original and validation cohorts.

The source is a man aged 40-49 years in good health and CMV-seronegative. The chain is encoded by TRBV11-2 joined to TRBJ2-7; 6 matching bases give a weak D call of TRBD2. Sequencing was performed on PBMCs. The DNA reads as follows: TGTGCCAGCAGCTTAACCGGGAGCTCCTACGAGCAGTACTTC. Translated, this gives CASSLTGSSYEQYF.